These T cell receptor beta chains were read from a single sample in a study of cytomegalovirus exposure and HLA in healthy donors. Repertoires were generated with immunoSEQ multiplex PCR, while TCRdb's copy carries only in-frame clones and drops some. The data contain roughly 120,000 clones, around 80% of them singletons. The sequencing input was PBMCs. Receptors were obtained from a man in his fifties or sixties in good health and CMV-seronegative. The CDR3 runs from the conserved cysteine through the conserved F or W. Each record gives: D gene, V gene, clone size, J gene, CDR3 DNA, CDR3 protein. D genes are given only for firm matches. Clone size is stated in some rows and not others, as once, few, many or a class when expanded.

D: -; V: TRBV6-5; size: -; J: TRBJ1-5; DNA: TGTGCCAGCAGTTACTCCCTGGGGGCTCAGCCCCAGCATTTT; CDR3: CASSYSLGAQPQHF
D: -; V: TRBV19; size: once; J: TRBJ2-1; DNA: TGTGCCAGTAGGGGGACTCCCAATGAGCAGTTCTTC; CDR3: CASRGTPNEQFF
D: -; V: TRBV13; size: -; J: TRBJ2-7; DNA: TGTGCCAGCAGCCGACAGAGCTCCTACGAGCAGTACTTC; CDR3: CASSRQSSYEQYF
D: -; V: TRBV4-1; size: -; J: TRBJ1-4; DNA: TGCGCCAGCAGCCTACAGGGCCGGGGGGGGAATGAAAAACTGTTTTTT; CDR3: CASSLQGRGGNEKLFF
D: TRBD1; V: TRBV5-6; size: -; J: TRBJ1-2; DNA: TGTGCCAGCAGCTTGACGGGACAGGGACGTGGCTACACCTTC; CDR3: CASSLTGQGRGYTF
D: -; V: TRBV7-2; size: -; J: TRBJ1-6; DNA: TGTGCCAGCAGCGCGGCCGGGTCTTTTTATTCACCCCTCCACTTT; CDR3: CASSAAGSFYSPLHF
D: -; V: TRBV20-1; size: -; J: TRBJ2-1; DNA: TGCAGTGGGGGGGCCTACAATGAGCAGTTCTTC; CDR3: CSGGAYNEQFF
D: -; V: TRBV28; size: -; J: TRBJ2-7; DNA: TGTGCCAGCAGTTTATCGCCAGGGCCAGCCGAGCAGTACTTC; CDR3: CASSLSPGPAEQYF
D: -; V: TRBV11-3; size: -; J: TRBJ2-1; DNA: TGTGCCAGCAGCTTCCGAGGGCCCGGCGACAATGAGCAGTTCTTC; CDR3: CASSFRGPGDNEQFF
D: TRBD1; V: TRBV9; size: -; J: TRBJ1-5; DNA: TGTGCCAGCAGCGTAGACCAGGGGGCAGGTCAGCCCCAGCATTTT; CDR3: CASSVDQGAGQPQHF
D: TRBD2; V: TRBV18; size: -; J: TRBJ2-5; DNA: TGTGCCAGCTCACTCCAACTAGCGGGGGTACAAGAGACCCAGTACTTC; CDR3: CASSLQLAGVQETQYF
D: -; V: TRBV18; size: -; J: TRBJ2-7; DNA: TGTGCCAGCTCACCGCGGACAGAGACCTACGAGCAGTACTTC; CDR3: CASSPRTETYEQYF
D: TRBD1; V: TRBV7-2; size: -; J: TRBJ1-4; DNA: TGTGCCAGCAGCTTAGCCGGGACAGGGATTAATGAAAAACTGTTTTTT; CDR3: CASSLAGTGINEKLFF
D: -; V: TRBV5-1; size: -; J: TRBJ2-5; DNA: TGCGCCAGCAGCTCCCACAGGGGACGGGGGGAGACCCAGTACTTC; CDR3: CASSSHRGRGETQYF
D: TRBD1; V: TRBV7-2; size: -; J: TRBJ2-5; DNA: TGTGCCAGCAGCTTAACGGGTCAGGGGGTAGAGACCCAGTACTTC; CDR3: CASSLTGQGVETQYF
D: -; V: TRBV5-1; size: once; J: TRBJ1-1; DNA: TGCGCCAGCAGCTTGAGCACAGATCTTACAAACACTGAAGCTTTCTTT; CDR3: CASSLSTDLTNTEAFF
D: TRBD2; V: TRBV7-3; size: -; J: TRBJ2-1; DNA: TGTGCCAGCAGCCCCTCTGGGACTAGCGGAGAAAATGAGCAGTTCTTC; CDR3: CASSPSGTSGENEQFF
D: -; V: TRBV18; size: once; J: TRBJ1-4; DNA: TGTGCCAGCTCACCACGGCAGGGATCATCTAATGAAAAACTGTTTTTT; CDR3: CASSPRQGSSNEKLFF
D: TRBD1; V: TRBV5-4; size: -; J: TRBJ1-5; DNA: TGTGCCAGCAGCTTCGCAGGGGGCGGGAGCAATCAGCCCCAGCATTTT; CDR3: CASSFAGGGSNQPQHF
D: -; V: TRBV6-1; size: -; J: TRBJ1-3; DNA: TGTGCCAGCAGATCTCCGGACAGTGGAAACACCATATATTTT; CDR3: CASRSPDSGNTIYF
D: TRBD1; V: TRBV23-1; size: -; J: TRBJ1-5; DNA: TGCGCCAGCGGACTCAACCGGGACAGGGCGATTCAGCCCCAGCATTTT; CDR3: CASGLNRDRAIQPQHF
D: -; V: TRBV5-1; size: -; J: TRBJ2-3; DNA: TGCGCCAGCAGCTTGGCCGGGGGACTCACCACAGATACGCAGTATTTT; CDR3: CASSLAGGLTTDTQYF
D: -; V: TRBV10-2; size: -; J: TRBJ1-6; DNA: TGCGCCAGCAGTGACGGGAGCTCACCCCTCCACTTT; CDR3: CASSDGSSPLHF
D: TRBD1; V: TRBV27; size: -; J: TRBJ2-7; DNA: TGTGCCAGCAGTTGGGGACAGGGGTTCTCCTACGAGCAGTACTTC; CDR3: CASSWGQGFSYEQYF
D: -; V: TRBV11-2; size: few; J: TRBJ1-1; DNA: TGTGCCAGCAGCCAAGGGGGACAAGCGAACACTGAAGCTTTCTTT; CDR3: CASSQGGQANTEAFF
D: -; V: TRBV5-1; size: -; J: TRBJ2-5; DNA: TGCGCCAGCAGCGCGACGGGGGATTGGATGCAGACCCAGTACTTC; CDR3: CASSATGDWMQTQYF
D: TRBD1; V: TRBV7-2; size: -; J: TRBJ2-7; DNA: TGTGCCAGCAGCGCTACAGGGGGGTACGAGCAGTACTTC; CDR3: CASSATGGYEQYF
D: TRBD2; V: TRBV4-2; size: -; J: TRBJ2-1; DNA: TGTGCCAGCAGCCAAGCGTTAGCGGGGGGGCTGGGCAATGAGCAGTTCTTC; CDR3: CASSQALAGGLGNEQFF
D: -; V: TRBV2; size: -; J: TRBJ1-5; DNA: TGTGCCAGCAGTGAACAGGGGTTAATCAATCAGCCCCAGCATTTT; CDR3: CASSEQGLINQPQHF
D: TRBD2; V: TRBV11-3; size: -; J: TRBJ2-5; DNA: TGTGCCAGCAGCTTAGGTCGGACTAGCGGGGAGGAGACCCAGTACTTC; CDR3: CASSLGRTSGEETQYF
D: -; V: TRBV5-1; size: -; J: TRBJ2-2; DNA: TGCGCCAGCTTTTCCCCACAGGGCAGCACCGGGGAGCTGTTTTTT; CDR3: CASFSPQGSTGELFF
D: TRBD1; V: TRBV13; size: -; J: TRBJ1-2; DNA: TGTGCCAGCACCATCGGACAGGGAGACTATGGCTACACCTTC; CDR3: CASTIGQGDYGYTF
D: TRBD1; V: TRBV7-7; size: -; J: TRBJ2-7; DNA: TGTGCCAGCAGCCCCCTCACCTCGGACAGGGCCGGCGTCTGGGGCGAGCAGTACTTC; CDR3: CASSPLTSDRAGVWGEQYF
D: -; V: TRBV7-3; size: -; J: TRBJ2-7; DNA: TGTGCCAGCAGCTTAAAACGGGCCTACGAGCAGTACTTC; CDR3: CASSLKRAYEQYF
D: TRBD1; V: TRBV5-6; size: -; J: TRBJ1-6; DNA: TGTGCCAGCAGCCTCCGGGACAGAGATAATTCACCCCTCCACTTT; CDR3: CASSLRDRDNSPLHF
D: TRBD1; V: TRBV6-6; size: -; J: TRBJ1-2; DNA: TGTGCCAGCAGCCCGACAGGGGGCCCCCTTCTTTATGGCTACACCTTC; CDR3: CASSPTGGPLLYGYTF
D: -; V: TRBV2; size: -; J: TRBJ1-2; DNA: TGTGCCAGCAGTCCCCTTATTGAGCCGATCTATGGCTACACCTTC; CDR3: CASSPLIEPIYGYTF